Sequencing of this TCR beta chain was carried out in a study of radiotherapy plus CTLA-4 blockade in lung cancer. Points from the study as a whole: Radiotherapy plus ipilimumab was followed by expansion in blood of tumor-derived TCR clones. Together with interferon-beta, which increased in serum after radiation, early dynamic changes in blood T cell clones were reportedly the best predictors of response.

Comments on this clone: No antigen is known for it.

The CDR3 totals 13 residues. Germline V lookup: CDR1 SNHLY, CDR2 FYNNEI. V lost 8 bases to trimming and J lost 5 bases; unmatched junction nucleotides: 6. Profiling relied on immunoSEQ multiplex PCR, and the TCRdb table lists in-frame clones only, not all of them. Of tens of thousands of clones in the sample, 70% to 90% were seen once. The TCR sequence derives from a human donor with non-small cell lung cancer whose response to radiotherapy plus ipilimumab could not be evaluated. Sequencing was performed on peripheral blood, taken from a patient treated with radiotherapy plus ipilimumab. The gene calls are TRBV2 and TRBJ2-7; 10 bases line up with TRBD1. The CDR3 nucleotides are TGTGCCAGCGGCGGGGACAGGGGCCACGAGCAGTACTTC. Protein product: CASGGDRGHEQYF.